This TCR beta chain comes out of a study of blood T cell repertoires in COVID-19. Whole-study context: The study drew acute and convalescent COVID-19 samples from the United States, Italy and Spain. PBMCs, B-cell-depleted T cells, or T cells were the source of the cDNA or gDNA that made up the material.

Original processing notes: The authors estimated nucleated cell counts from reference gene primer amplification. Here immunoSEQ multiplex PCR was the method, and the copy in TCRdb shows in-frame clones only, minus some. V, J and clone size are those of that table, while D and trimming were read from the DNA. This table has some 180,000 clones, more than 75% appearing once. Patients of the Seattle cohort, enrolled during active infection, were followed longitudinally. CDR3 length equals 16 residues. Germline V gene lookup returns CDR1 SGDLS and CDR2 YYNGEE. V shed 4 bases and J 7 bases; nucleotides not matched to a gene: 10.

What was sequenced was peripheral blood. The rearrangement links TRBV9 to TRBJ2-1; TRBD1 aligns across 11 bases. The TCR sequence derives from a young man with COVID-19, enrolled during active disease. The chain's CDR3 is CASSNNRDRGRNEQFF. The CDR3 DNA follows: TGTGCCAGCAGCAACAACCGGGACAGGGGGAGGAATGAGCAGTTCTTC.